A selection of T cell receptor beta chains follows, all from one sample in a study of blood T cells in healthy people across ages. In TCRdb, the 5' RACE reads were re-called with MiXCR into one record per CDR3 protein. The sample records more than 800,000 distinct CDR3 sequences, under 55% being singletons. Sequencing used blood. These receptors were obtained from a woman aged 55-75 years in good health. CDR3s include the opening cysteine and the closing phenylalanine or tryptophan. Not all rows give a size; the values are once, few, many and, for expanded clones, a class.

>-|-|TRBV15
CATSRDLEFRGRLTEQYF
>-|TRBJ2-3|TRBV20-1
CSARIADTQYF
>-|TRBJ2-7|TRBV27
CASSWSGEQYF
>once|TRBJ1-1|TRBV6-5
CASSDDEWAEAFF
>-|-|TRBV6-2/TRBV6-3
CASRRRAGPYEQYF
>many|TRBJ1-4|TRBV14
CASSQDRGWNEKLFF
>few|TRBJ2-6|TRBV27
CASSPRLGQGAQGANVLTF
>few|TRBJ2-1|TRBV9
CASSALARGNEQFF
>-|TRBJ2-7|TRBV5-1
CASSMTGPYEQYF
>-|TRBJ2-3|TRBV27
CASSYVGRYTDTQYF
>-|TRBJ2-2|TRBV5-1
CASSWHPGTGATASNTGELFF
>few|TRBJ2-1|TRBV7-2
CASSSVSGNEQFF
>-|TRBJ2-1|TRBV20-1
CSAKIQRRNEQFF
>-|TRBJ1-6|TRBV4-1
CASSQRTALLNSPLHF
>-|TRBJ1-1|TRBV7-2
CASSQDGLSTEAFF
>-|TRBJ2-1|TRBV29-1
CSVGVSRASVNNEQFF
>few|TRBJ2-3|TRBV5-1
CASSLASGGDTQYF
>few|TRBJ2-1|TRBV27
CASSFPGNEQFF
>-|TRBJ1-1|TRBV10-3
CAIRPPQAAEAFF
>-|TRBJ2-1|TRBV11-2
CASSLERGSSYEQFF
>-|TRBJ1-5|TRBV28
CASSFEGNQPQHF
>-|-|TRBV6-6
CASSFPAQGAPYEQYF
>-|TRBJ1-1|TRBV5-1
CASSTSSGTEAFF
>-|TRBJ2-3|TRBV12-3/TRBV12-4
CASSVVSSTDTQYF
>few|-|TRBV6-6
CASSYPSLQGYEQYF
>-|TRBJ2-5|TRBV2
CASGSEMETQYF
>-|TRBJ1-1|TRBV7-8
CASSLVAFRRGSKTEAFF
>-|TRBJ2-5|TRBV19
CASSSRGTETQYF
>few|TRBJ1-2|TRBV29-1
CSVDHGRHPNYGYTF
>-|TRBJ2-7|TRBV11-2
CASSLDEGSSYEQYF
>once|TRBJ2-5|TRBV18
CASSPSLVETQYF
>-|TRBJ2-5|TRBV14
CASSQGLAGDYETQYF
>-|TRBJ2-2|TRBV20-1
CSARDRSSGQANTGELFF
>-|TRBJ2-3|TRBV13
CASSLEREVSGGGTDTQYF
>-|TRBJ2-1|TRBV4-3
CASSQDGYNEQFF
>few|TRBJ2-7|TRBV27
CASSPIPGQFYEQYF
>few|TRBJ2-5|TRBV11-1
CASSPDISEQYF
>-|TRBJ1-2|TRBV6-1
CASSEVGGAYTF
>-|TRBJ1-2|TRBV4-3
CASSQQQGLNYGYTF
>-|TRBJ2-1|TRBV5-1
CASSWGLADDNEQFF
>-|TRBJ2-3|TRBV25-1
CASSGWSGTDTQYF
>few|TRBJ1-4|TRBV27
CASSLAGGGNEKLFF
>-|TRBJ2-7|TRBV20-1
CSARDGNLPYEQYF
>-|TRBJ2-3|TRBV27
CASSLSMGPTDTQYF
>-|TRBJ1-1|TRBV7-9
CASSARQGWNTEAFF
>few|TRBJ2-7|TRBV4-1
CASSQVRASGSLYEQYF
>-|TRBJ2-5|TRBV27
CASSYGLAGEETQYF
>-|TRBJ2-1|TRBV6-2/TRBV6-3
CASKGPLVNNEQFF
>many|TRBJ2-7|TRBV20-1
CSAREIYEQYF
>-|TRBJ2-2|TRBV6-5
CASRLKASGLSGELFF
>-|TRBJ2-1|TRBV27
CASSSFSGTYNEQFF
>few|-|TRBV7-7
CASSLRPDGETQYF
>-|-|TRBV7-2
CASSMGVASGRNEQYF